This paragraph covers one TCR beta chain sequence. Its antigen is undetermined. At one end the junction does not follow the germline gene, possibly because of a read error. This record belongs to a study of T cell responses to AZD1222 COVID-19 vaccine. Study-wide points: Once two AZD1222 doses were given, Spike-specific TCR breadth and depth went up. The study sampled repertoires only after the peak T cell response.

Germline lookup yields CDR1 DFQATT and CDR2 SNEGSKA (reference sequence). The CDR3 has 10 residues. TCRdb's table, derived via immunoSEQ multiplex PCR, lists solely in-frame clones and lacks some. Found here are about 160,000 clones, around 89% of them singletons; the top ten hold around 5%. The TCR was taken from an adult in good health. This specimen was peripheral blood, taken on day 0 of AZD1222 vaccination. This chain connects TRBV20-1 to TRBJ1-2; no reliable D call. The CDR3 here is CRASIQGYTF. In nucleotides, the CDR3 is TGCAGGGCTAGCATTCAAGGCTACACCTTC.